The 15 T cell receptor beta chains reported below all come from one sample, sequenced in a study of OX40 agonist ivuxolimab in advanced cancers. Profiling relied on immunoSEQ multiplex PCR, and the TCRdb table lists in-frame clones only, not all of them. The profile shows some 80,000 clones, about 89% of them singletons. This sample comprised CD4+ or CD8+ T cells sorted from blood, obtained in a trial of the OX40 agonist ivuxolimab. These receptors were taken from an adult with an advanced solid tumor such as melanoma, head and neck, liver or kidney cancer.

The genes are TRBV27 and TRBJ1-6, with 7 bases matching TRBD1. Trimming took 3 bases from V and 5 from J; bases not matched to a gene: 4. Germline CDR1 reads MNHEY; CDR2 reads SMNVEV (reference sequence). The CDR3 consists of 15 residues. This CDR3 is CASSLSGGNNSPLHF. As DNA, the CDR3 is TGTGCCAGCAGTTTGTCAGGGGGTAATAATTCACCCCTCCACTTT.

Here the CDR3 reads CASSAAGSWNEQFF. The CDR3 DNA reads as TGTGCCAGCAGTGCGGCAGGGAGTTGGAATGAGCAGTTCTTC. The chain links TRBV6-4 to TRBJ2-1; D tentatively reads TRBD1 or TRBD2 (5 bases each). V dropped 4 bases and J dropped 7 bases, with 14 bases sitting between them. CDR1 is MRHNA and CDR2 is SNTAGT in the germline V gene. The CDR3 totals 14 residues.

As concerns this clone: The junction departs from the called germline gene at one end, perhaps through a read error. V is TRBV30 and J is TRBJ2-3; D perhaps matches TRBD2 (6 bases). This CDR3 has 15 amino acids. CDR1 is GTSNPN, CDR2 SVGIG, per germline (reference sequence). DNA of the CDR3: TGTGCCCGGAGAGCCGGGACTTTTGGCACAGATACGCAGTATTTT. Encoded protein: CARRAGTFGTDTQYF.

The chain uses TRBV18 and TRBJ2-7, with 7 bases matching TRBD2. The CDR3 sequence is 13 residues long. V gave up 3 bases and J gave up 7 bases; unmatched junction bases: 6. Germline CDR1 reads KGHSH; CDR2 reads LQKENI. The CDR3 DNA sequence: TGTGCCAGCTCACCTTATCCAGCGGGAGAGCAGTACTTC. Protein product: CASSPYPAGEQYF.

This clone occurred a few times. The chain recombines TRBV18 with TRBJ2-2, with a tentative D call TRBD2 (6 bases). Germline V gene sequence: CDR1 KGHSH, CDR2 LQKENI. This CDR3 comprises 15 residues. Trimming left V 3 bases short and J 2 bases short, with 10 bases between. CDR3 DNA: TGTGCCAGCTCACCCCGGGACTCCAACACCGGGGAGCTGTTTTTT. Translated, it gives CASSPRDSNTGELFF.

The V and J genes are TRBV13 and TRBJ2-3; no clear D. Looked up from germline, CDR1 is PRHDT and CDR2 is FYEKMQ (reference sequence). The CDR3 runs 16 residues. V lost 8 bases and J 1 base, leaving 19 bases between the germline ends. The CDR3 spells CASSERRVSGTDTQYF. The CDR3 nucleotides are TGTGCCAGCTCGGAGCGTAGGGTGTCGGGCACAGATACGCAGTATTTT.

The chain employs TRBV28 and TRBJ2-5, with D uncertain. In germline, CDR1 is MDHEN, CDR2 SYDVKM. The V end was cut by 2 bases, the J end by 3 bases, with 13 bases between. The CDR3 is 15 amino acids. For the CDR3, the DNA is TGTGCCAGCAGTTTAGGTGGCGCGGTCGAAGAGACCCAGTACTTC. This codes for CASSLGGAVEETQYF.

The rearrangement links TRBV5-4 to TRBJ2-1; TRBD2 aligns across 9 bases. CDR1 and CDR2 (germline): SGHNT, YYREEE (reference sequence). The J segment lost 8 bases and the V segment lost 3 bases, leaving 9 bases of the junction unmatched. This CDR3 spans 15 amino acids. CDR3 residues: CASSSRDSGSHEQFF. The CDR3 nucleotides read TGTGCCAGCAGCTCCCGGGATAGCGGGAGTCATGAGCAGTTCTTC.

This clone occurred once. This chain joins TRBV29-1 and TRBJ2-1; 10 positions agree with TRBD1. The CDR3 length is 15 residues. The V gene's germline CDR1 is SQVTM and CDR2 ANQGSEA. The V and J ends lost 4 bases and 1 base, in that order; junction bases with no gene match: 4. The CDR3 sequence: CSVVPGQGSYNEQFF. The DNA of the CDR3 is TGCAGCGTTGTCCCGGGACAGGGGTCCTACAATGAGCAGTTCTTC.

This clone is medium-sized (0.01 to 0.1%). V is TRBV7-9 and J is TRBJ2-1; D could derive from TRBD1 or TRBD2 (5 bases each). The length of the CDR3 is 16 residues. Trimming stripped 2 bases from V and 8 bases from J, with 19 bases between. Germline lookup yields CDR1 SEHNR and CDR2 FQNEAQ (reference sequence). As DNA, the CDR3 is TGTGCCAGCAGCTTATTACTTGGCGTTGGGGACGATGAGCAGTTCTTC. It specifies CASSLLLGVGDDEQFF. The complete variable domain, with remaining parts taken from reference TRBV7-9 and TRBJ2-1, reads DTGVSQNPRHKITKRGQNVTFRCDPISEHNRLYWYRQTLGQGPEFLTYFQNEAQLEKSRLLSDRFSAERPKGSFSTLEIQRTEQGDSAMYLCASSLLLGVGDDEQFFGPGTRLTVL.

The chain combines TRBV10-3 with TRBJ2-1; TRBD2 matches 12 bases. Per the germline V gene, CDR1 is ENHRY and CDR2 is SYGVKD. The CDR3 is made up of 16 amino acids. The junction had 5 bases not matched to a gene; V was cut back by 7 bases and J by 1 base. CDR3 sequence: CAITATSGSSYNEQFF. DNA of the CDR3: TGTGCCATCACCGCGACTAGCGGGAGTTCCTACAATGAGCAGTTCTTC.

The rearrangement joins TRBV28 to TRBJ2-7, with 10 bases that match TRBD1. Germline V CDR1 and CDR2: MDHEN, SYDVKM. This CDR3 region has 15 residues. Germline trimming cut 7 bases from V and 6 bases from J; bases unmatched to any gene: 12. DNA for the CDR3: TGTGCCAGCACTCTGGGGGACAGGGGTCCTTCCGAGCAGTACTTC. The encoded protein is CASTLGDRGPSEQYF.

The chain uses TRBV7-2 and TRBJ2-5; TRBD2 agrees at 8 bases. V was clipped by 4 bases and J by 4 bases; unmatched bases: 11. The CDR3 contains 16 residues. CDR1 and CDR2 (germline): SGHTA, FQGNSA. The CDR3 DNA reads as TGTGCCAGCAGCTCATGGTTAGCGGGAAATCGAGAGACCCAGTACTTC. It is translated as CASSSWLAGNRETQYF. The variable domain in full, completed from reference TRBV7-2 and TRBJ2-5, reads GAGVSQSPSNKVTEKGKDVELRCDPISGHTALYWYRQSLGQGLEFLIYFQGNSAPDKSGLPSDRFSAERTGGSVSTLTIQRTQQEDSAVYLCASSSWLAGNRETQYFGPGTRLLVL.

The chain recombines TRBV11-2 with TRBJ2-7; 10 bases agree with TRBD2. Trimming removed 0 bases from V and 6 bases from J; junction bases left unmatched: 5. Germline assignment: CDR1 SGHAT and CDR2 FQNNGV. The CDR3 covers 15 residues. The CDR3 here is CASSLEVSGRTEQYF. The CDR3 region has the DNA TGTGCCAGCAGCTTAGAGGTTAGCGGGAGGACCGAGCAGTACTTC.

The V gene is TRBV6-5, the J gene TRBJ1-2; TRBD1 might be the D (6 bases). Per the germline V gene, CDR1 is MNHEY and CDR2 is SVGAGI. The CDR3 totals 14 residues. The germline V and J ends were trimmed by 6 bases and 5 bases, with 16 bases remaining between them. CDR3 nucleotide sequence: TGTGCCAGCAGCGATACAGGGCGCGAATATGGCTACACCTTC. This translates into CASSDTGREYGYTF.